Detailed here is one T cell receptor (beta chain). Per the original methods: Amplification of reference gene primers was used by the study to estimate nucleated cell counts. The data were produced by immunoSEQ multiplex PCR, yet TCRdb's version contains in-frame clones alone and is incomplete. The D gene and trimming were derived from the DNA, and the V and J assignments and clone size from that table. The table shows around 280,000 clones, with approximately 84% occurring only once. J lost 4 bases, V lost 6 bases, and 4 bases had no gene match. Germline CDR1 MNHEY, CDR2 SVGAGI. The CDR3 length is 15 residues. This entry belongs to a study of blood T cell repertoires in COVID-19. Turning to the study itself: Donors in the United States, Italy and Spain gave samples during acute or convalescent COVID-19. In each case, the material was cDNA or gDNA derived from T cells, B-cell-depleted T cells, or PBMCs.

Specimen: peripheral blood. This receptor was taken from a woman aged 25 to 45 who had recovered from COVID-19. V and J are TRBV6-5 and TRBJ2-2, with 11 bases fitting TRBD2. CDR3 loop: CASSRTSGSTGELFF. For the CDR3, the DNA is TGTGCCAGCAGCCGTACTAGCGGGAGCACCGGGGAGCTGTTTTTT.